This T cell receptor beta chain was recovered during a study of T cells after yellow fever vaccination. The CDR3 loop spans 14 amino acids. The germline V gene encodes CDR1 SGHNT and CDR2 YYREEE (reference sequence). V was shortened by 1 base and J by 3 bases, with 11 bases between the two germline ends. Synthesis of TCR cDNA relied on 5'RACE template switching, which attached a universal primer site and UMIs. TCRdb independently ran MiXCR on the 5' RACE reads; one entry per CDR3 protein. The repertoire holds about 580,000 distinct CDR3 sequences, with around 16% as singletons. J is TRBJ2-7 and V is TRBV5-4; D ambiguous. Specimen: PBMCs, collected less than 6 days after the first yellow fever vaccination. The clonotype was recovered from a man between 18 and 29 years old who received the YFV17D yellow fever vaccine. For the CDR3, the DNA is TGTGCCAGCAGCTTGTGGAACAGTTACTACGAGCAGTACGTC. Its translation: CASSLWNSYYEQYV.